Below, 31 T cell receptor beta chains from the same sample are listed, as sequenced in a study of T cells in women clearing cervical HPV infection (dated by TCRdb to 2016 to 2019). Library construction relied on the immunoSEQ multiplex PCR assay. TCRdb provides this immuneACCESS table in a form limited to in-frame rearrangements. Some clones are lacking; in checked studies, under half of them reflect an unresolved V gene, and why the rest are absent is not known. The sample's clone listing holds tens of thousands of clones. The ten largest make up roughly 18% of the sample. Material: blood buffy coat. These receptor sequences come from a woman aged 18-70 years with a cervical HPV16 infection that either progressed to CIN3+ or cleared (not recorded which).

As to this clone: The junction differs from germline at one of its ends, possibly a read error. The read ends 3 residues early relative to the CDR3; the germline J gene fills the gap. The chain uses TRBV4-2 and TRBJ1-2; 9 positions match TRBD1. Germline V gives CDR1 LGHNA, CDR2 YNFKEQ. This CDR3 is built from 15 residues. The part of the CDR3 DNA that was read is TGCGCCAGCAGCCAGGGGACAGGGCGGGACTATGGC. It is translated as CASSQGTGRDYG. The whole CDR3 sequence is CASSQGTGRDYGYTF.

Concerning this clone: The CDR3 goes on 3 residues after the read ends, and that part is filled in from the germline J gene. This chain joins TRBV7-2 and TRBJ1-6; D unclear. Trimming pared 7 bases from V and 7 bases from J, leaving 8 bases between. The CDR3 has 12 residues. The germline V gene has CDR1 SGHTA and CDR2 FQGNSA. CDR3 DNA, as far as it was read: TGTGCCAGCAAACTGATAAATTCACCC. It codes for CASKLINSP. The complete CDR3 reads CASKLINSPLHF.

Comment on this clone: The DNA ends 3 residues before the CDR3 does, and the rest of the CDR3 is filled in from the germline J gene. The rearrangement uses TRBV7-9 and TRBJ2-3; 7 bases line up with TRBD1. The CDR3 runs to 14 residues. In germline, CDR1 is SEHNR, CDR2 FQNEAQ (reference sequence). Germline trimming cut 2 bases from V and 6 bases from J; bases unmatched to any gene: 5. The DNA read from the CDR3 is TGTGCCAGCAGCTTAAGGCAGGGGGTGGATACG. It encodes CASSLRQGVDT. The entire CDR3 is CASSLRQGVDTQYF.

On this clone: The read ends 3 residues shy of where the CDR3 ends; the end is completed using the germline J gene. The chain carries TRBV5-6 and TRBJ2-1; TRBD2 is a possible D gene (6 bases). Trimming left V 1 base short and J 8 bases short, with 13 bases between. The CDR3 length is 14 residues. Germline V gene sequence: CDR1 SGHDT, CDR2 YYEEEE. The CDR3 reads CASSLWQPGDEQFF. CDR3 DNA, as far as it was read: TGTGCCAGCAGCTTGTGGCAGCCGGGGGATGAG.

As to this clone: The read ends 3 residues shy of where the CDR3 ends; the end is completed using the germline J gene. The chain employs TRBV30 and TRBJ1-2; D not certain. The CDR3 runs to 12 residues. The V gene lost 0 bases and the J gene lost 4 bases, with 6 bases spanning the gap. The V gene's germline CDR1 is GTSNPN and CDR2 SVGIG (reference sequence). CDR3 sequence: CAWSVRGYGYTF. The sequenced part of the CDR3 DNA is TGTGCCTGGAGTGTACGGGGCTATGGC.

As for this clone: The CDR3 goes on 3 residues after the read ends, and that part is filled in from the germline J gene. The chain employs TRBV20-1 and TRBJ2-5; 8 nucleotides agree with TRBD1. The CDR3 has 13 residues. The germline CDR1 and CDR2 sequences are DFQATT and SNEGSKA (reference sequence). Trimming removed 4 bases from V and 4 bases from J; junction bases left unmatched: 5. The covered CDR3 bases are TGCAGTGCTATACGAACAGGGGGAGAGACC. It specifies CSAIRTGGET. The entire CDR3 is CSAIRTGGETQYF.

Concerning this clone: The CDR3 end falls 3 residues outside the read, so it is completed with the germline J gene. The chain is built from TRBV5-1 and TRBJ2-3, with TRBD2 matching over 8 bases. Germline assignment: CDR1 SGHRS and CDR2 YFSETQ. The CDR3 is 17 residues long. V gave up 0 bases and J gave up 0 bases; unmatched junction bases: 6. The DNA read from the CDR3 is TGCGCCAGCAGCTTGGGAAGCGGGAGTTCTAGCACAGATACG. This gives the protein CASSLGSGSSSTDT. The CDR3 in full is CASSLGSGSSSTDTQYF.

As regards this clone: Coverage ceases 3 residues before the CDR3 finishes, and the germline J gene fills in the end. This chain links TRBV20-1 with TRBJ2-1; no reliable D call. Germline CDR1 DFQATT, CDR2 SNEGSKA (reference sequence). V lost 0 bases to trimming and J lost 5 bases, with 8 bases between them. The CDR3 covers 13 residues. The CDR3 bases that were read are TGCAGTGCTAGAGACTATTCACACAATGAG. Amino acids: CSARDYSHNE. The CDR3, in full, reads CSARDYSHNEQFF.

Points on this clone: The read gets to within 3 residues of the CDR3 end, and the germline J gene fills in the rest. This sequence joins TRBV20-1 and TRBJ1-2; unclear D gene. The V end lost 4 bases, the J end lost 1 base, and 7 bases lay between the germline ends. The CDR3 has 12 amino acids. Germline lookup yields CDR1 DFQATT and CDR2 SNEGSKA (reference sequence). This CDR3 is CSATDGNYGYTF. The sequenced CDR3 bases are TGCAGTGCTACAGACGGTAACTATGGC.

In regard to this clone: The CDR3 goes on 3 residues after the read ends, and that part is filled in from the germline J gene. This chain uses TRBV6-2 or TRBV6-3 with TRBJ2-1; 7 bases match TRBD2. Per germline, CDR1 MNHEY and CDR2 SVGEGT. V lost 2 bases and J lost 9; bases outside the gene matches: 7. The CDR3 totals 14 residues. The CDR3 here is CASSYSAGVFEQFF. CDR3 bases read: TGTGCCAGCAGTTACAGTGCGGGAGTCTTTGAG.

In the case of this clone: The CDR3 extends 3 residues past the end of the read, so its final part is completed from the germline J gene. The rearrangement links TRBV10-3 to TRBJ2-5, with 12 bases lining up with TRBD2. The CDR3 sequence is 15 residues long. CDR1 is ENHRY and CDR2 is SYGVKD in the germline V gene. V lost 6 bases and J lost 2; bases outside the gene matches: 4. The CDR3: CAISQLAGGQETQYF. CDR3 DNA, as far as it was read: TGTGCCATCAGCCAACTAGCGGGAGGACAAGAGACC.

About this clone: The CDR3 is cut off 3 residues early in the read; its end comes from the germline J gene. The chain couples TRBV7-3 to TRBJ2-7, with D perhaps TRBD1 (6 bases). Germline values: CDR1 SGHTA, CDR2 FQGTGA. The CDR3 extends over 16 amino acids. V was pared by 5 bases and J by 0 bases, with 17 bases between. CDR3 in amino acids: CASSIDAGTTSYEQYF. The covered CDR3 bases are TGTGCCAGCAGCATTGACGCCGGGACAACCTCCTACGAG.

A note on this clone: From the germline J gene comes the end of the CDR3, since the read stops 3 residues before it. V gene TRBV7-8 combines with J gene TRBJ1-2; tentatively, D is TRBD1 (6 bases). CDR3 length equals 13 residues. V shed 5 bases and J shed 7 bases, with 14 bases lying between them. CDR1 is SGHVS, CDR2 FQNEAQ, per germline. The CDR3 bases that were read are TGTGCCAGCAGCCCCGTCAGGGGTAGTGGC. Translation: CASSPVRGSG. The full-length CDR3 reads as CASSPVRGSGYTF. Full variable domain (missing parts from reference TRBV7-8 and TRBJ1-2): GAGVSQSPRYKVAKRGQDVALRCDPISGHVSLFWYQQALGQGPEFLTYFQNEAQLDKSGLPSDRFFAERPEGSVSTLKIQRTQQEDSAVYLCASSPVRGSGYTFGSGTRLTVV.

About this clone itself: The DNA ends 3 residues before the CDR3 does, and the rest of the CDR3 is filled in from the germline J gene. The chain is built from TRBV7-9 and TRBJ1-1, with 7 bases that match TRBD1. The CDR3 totals 15 residues. CDR1 is SEHNR and CDR2 is FQNEAQ in the germline V gene (reference sequence). The V gene end was trimmed by 4 bases and the J gene end by 2 bases; junction bases not matched to a gene: 7. The sequenced part of the CDR3 DNA is TGTGCCAGCAGCTCACAGGGGACCATTAACACTGAA. This gives the protein CASSSQGTINTE. The complete CDR3 sequence is CASSSQGTINTEAFF.

In regard to this clone: The read halts 3 residues ahead of the CDR3 end, with the missing end drawn from the germline J gene. J is TRBJ1-6 and V is TRBV7-8; D may be TRBD1 (5 bases). V lost 5 bases to trimming and J lost 9 bases, with 14 bases between them. Germline loops: CDR1 SGHVS, CDR2 FQNEAQ. The CDR3 is 14 residues long. CDR3 DNA (partial): TGTGCCAGCAGCCAAGACAGACTAGCTTCACCC. This sequence encodes CASSQDRLASP. The entire CDR3 protein is CASSQDRLASPLHF.

Concerning this clone: The CDR3 goes on 3 residues after the read ends, and that part is filled in from the germline J gene. The chain uses TRBV28 and TRBJ2-5; tentative D call: TRBD2 (6 bases). Germline V CDR1 and CDR2: MDHEN, SYDVKM. The CDR3 sequence is 12 residues long. Trimming stripped 5 bases from V and 5 bases from J, with 9 bases between. The CDR3 loop is CASSGLLETQYF. The CDR3 bases that were read are TGTGCCAGCAGTGGACTATTGGAGACC. The full variable domain, with the rest looked up from reference TRBV28 and TRBJ2-5, is DVKVTQSSRYLVKRTGEKVFLECVQDMDHENMFWYRQDPGLGLRLIYFSYDVKMKEKGDIPEGYSVSREKKERFSLILESASTNQTSMYLCASSGLLETQYFGPGTRLLVL.

As concerns this clone: The read ends 3 residues before the CDR3 terminus; that terminus is restored from the germline J gene. V is TRBV10-1 and J is TRBJ2-3; D remains unclear. The V gene's germline CDR1 is WNHNN and CDR2 SYGVQD (reference sequence). This CDR3 has 14 residues. V was cut by 6 bases and J by 0 bases, with 10 bases left in between. CDR3 residues: CASRAEPSTDTQYF. The covered CDR3 bases are TGCGCCAGCAGGGCGGAACCTAGCACAGATACG.

Turning to this clone: The missing CDR3 end, 3 residues past where the read stops, is filled in from the germline J gene. The chain couples TRBV2 to TRBJ1-3; tentatively, D is TRBD1 (6 bases). CDR3 length: 15 amino acids. Trimming removed 5 bases from V and 0 bases from J, with 11 bases in between. Germline CDR1 SNHLY, CDR2 FYNNEI. The CDR3 DNA, read in part, is TGTGCCAGCAGTCGAACAGGGATCTCTGGAAACACC. Protein product: CASSRTGISGNT. The complete CDR3 protein is CASSRTGISGNTIYF.

In the case of this clone: The read gets to within 3 residues of the CDR3 end, and the germline J gene fills in the rest. The rearrangement joins TRBV20-1 to TRBJ1-2, with 7 bases fitting TRBD1. This CDR3 comprises 13 residues. Per the germline V gene, CDR1 is DFQATT and CDR2 is SNEGSKA (reference sequence). The V segment lost 3 bases and the J segment 6 bases; nucleotides outside the gene matches: 7. The covered CDR3 bases are TGCAGTGCTAGTGGGACAGCTGAAAATGGC. Protein sequence: CSASGTAENG. The complete CDR3 protein is CSASGTAENGYTF.

To note about this clone: The read gets to within 3 residues of the CDR3 end, and the germline J gene fills in the rest. The chain is built from TRBV10-3 and TRBJ2-5; D not certain. V shed 0 bases and J shed 2 bases, with 7 bases lying between them. The CDR3 extends over 14 amino acids. Germline lookup yields CDR1 ENHRY and CDR2 SYGVKD. CDR3 DNA, as far as it was read: TGTGCCATCAGTGAGTCTACAGCTCAAGAGACC. As protein: CAISESTAQET. The CDR3 as a whole reads CAISESTAQETQYF.

Notes on this clone: The read falls 3 residues short of the CDR3 end, and the missing part is taken from the germline J gene. The J gene is TRBJ1-1, the V gene TRBV20-1; D is perhaps TRBD1 (6 bases). Germline V CDR1 and CDR2: DFQATT, SNEGSKA (reference sequence). Trimming removed 3 bases from V and 5 bases from J, with 16 bases in between. This CDR3 has 14 amino acids. The CDR3 sequence: CSARGDNLGTEAFF. The sequenced CDR3 bases are TGCAGTGCTAGGGGGGACAATTTGGGGACTGAA.

This clone is identified as medium-sized from frequency. This chain's CDR3 is CASSLVVAGAETQYF. The DNA read from the CDR3 is TGTGCCAGCAGCTTGGTAGTAGCGGGAGCAGAGACC. V and J are TRBV5-4 and TRBJ2-5; 9 bases match TRBD2. The read ends 3 residues early relative to the CDR3; the germline J gene fills the gap. The CDR3 has 15 residues. Germline trimming cut 0 bases from V and 4 bases from J; bases unmatched to any gene: 4. The germline V gene encodes CDR1 SGHNT and CDR2 YYREEE (reference sequence).

A word on this clone: Read coverage stops 3 residues before the CDR3 terminus; the germline J gene supplies the remainder. Other nucleotide sequences from this sample produce the same CDR3. The chain uses TRBV6-1 and TRBJ2-3, with 9 bases lining up with TRBD2. CDR3 size: 15 residues. CDR1 is MNHNS and CDR2 is SASEGT in the germline V gene. V lost 3 bases to trimming and J lost 0 bases; unmatched junction nucleotides: 1. CDR3 DNA, as far as it was read: TGTGCCAGCAGTGAGCTAGCGGGGAGCACAGATACG. Protein: CASSELAGSTDT. The entire CDR3 sequence reads CASSELAGSTDTQYF.

Details on this clone: The read terminates 3 residues before the CDR3 end, so the remaining end is supplied by the germline J gene. J is TRBJ1-2 and V is TRBV18; 9 bases are a match to TRBD1. The CDR3 has 14 residues. Germline V CDR1 and CDR2: KGHSH, LQKENI. The DNA read from the CDR3 is TGTGCCAGCTCACTACAGGGGGCCGCCCATGAC. Translation gives CASSLQGAAHD. The CDR3 in full is CASSLQGAAHDYTF.

CDR3 bases read: TGTGCCAGCAGCCCCGCCCAGGCATCTAAAAGCTATGGC. It codes for CASSPAQASKSYG. The whole CDR3 reads CASSPAQASKSYGYTF. The chain links TRBV9 to TRBJ1-2; D is uncertain. The missing CDR3 end, 3 residues past where the read stops, is filled in from the germline J gene. Per germline, CDR1 SGDLS and CDR2 YYNGEE. V lost 4 bases and J lost 4, with 20 bases in between. This CDR3 is built from 16 residues.

For this clone: The read gets to within 3 residues of the CDR3 end, and the germline J gene fills in the rest. The V gene is TRBV29-1, the J gene TRBJ2-3; 7 positions agree with TRBD2. The CDR3 covers 14 residues. CDR1 SQVTM and CDR2 ANQGSEA come from the germline V gene. The V segment lost 6 bases and the J segment 5 bases; nucleotides outside the gene matches: 11. This CDR3 is CSVVQAGEGDTQYF. Partial CDR3 DNA: TGCAGCGTGGTTCAGGCGGGAGAGGGAGATACG.

With respect to this clone: From the germline J gene comes the end of the CDR3, since the read stops 3 residues before it. The genes are TRBV20-1 and TRBJ2-3, with 11 bases matching TRBD2. Trimming took 3 bases from V and 1 from J; bases not matched to a gene: 9. This CDR3 comprises 17 residues. Per germline, CDR1 DFQATT and CDR2 SNEGSKA (reference sequence). The CDR3 reads CSARRLAGNVGTDTQYF. The CDR3 bases that were read are TGCAGTGCTAGGCGACTAGCGGGAAATGTAGGCACAGATACG.

A note on this clone: The read is 3 residues too short to cover the CDR3 end, so that end is filled in from the germline J gene. The chain uses TRBV15 and TRBJ1-1, with 7 bases fitting TRBD1. Per the germline V gene, CDR1 is LNHNV and CDR2 is YYDKDF (reference sequence). Germline trimming cut 0 bases from V and 1 base from J; bases unmatched to any gene: 2. This CDR3 contains 15 residues. The DNA read from the CDR3 is TGTGCCACCAGCAGAGATAAGGGGGCGAACACTGAA. Its translation is CATSRDKGANTE. The entire CDR3 protein is CATSRDKGANTEAFF.

For this clone: The missing CDR3 end, 3 residues past where the read stops, is filled in from the germline J gene. The rearrangement links TRBV5-4 to TRBJ2-1; the D gene is possibly TRBD2 (6 bases). The V gene lost 0 bases and the J gene lost 8 bases, with 12 bases spanning the gap. Germline V gene sequence: CDR1 SGHNT, CDR2 YYREEE (reference sequence). This CDR3 is built from 14 residues. The CDR3 spells CASSLAGEIDEQFF. The sequenced part of the CDR3 DNA is TGTGCCAGCAGCTTGGCGGGGGAGATCGATGAG.

Regarding this clone: The read stops 3 residues short of the end of the CDR3; the missing end is completed from the germline J gene. The J gene is TRBJ2-1, the V gene TRBV20-1; TRBD2 agrees at 10 bases. With 6 bases clipped from V and 2 bases from J, the junction kept 4 bases outside the gene matches. CDR3 length: 14 residues. The germline V gene has CDR1 DFQATT and CDR2 SNEGSKA (reference sequence). Incomplete CDR3 DNA: TGCAGTGCCGTAGCGGGAGGTGCCTACAATGAG. It codes for CSAVAGGAYNE. The full CDR3 sequence reads CSAVAGGAYNEQFF.

In the case of this clone: Germline is not matched at one junction end, which may reflect a read error. The read ends 3 residues before the CDR3 terminus; that terminus is restored from the germline J gene. The gene calls are TRBV7-2 and TRBJ2-3; TRBD2 aligns across 9 bases. CDR1 and CDR2 (germline): SGHTA, FQGNSA. The CDR3 covers 15 residues. CDR3 DNA (partial): TGTGCCAGCAGCTTAGGAGGCGGGGGGGCAGAGACG. The encoded protein is CASSLGGGGAET. From start to end, the CDR3 is CASSLGGGGAETQYF.